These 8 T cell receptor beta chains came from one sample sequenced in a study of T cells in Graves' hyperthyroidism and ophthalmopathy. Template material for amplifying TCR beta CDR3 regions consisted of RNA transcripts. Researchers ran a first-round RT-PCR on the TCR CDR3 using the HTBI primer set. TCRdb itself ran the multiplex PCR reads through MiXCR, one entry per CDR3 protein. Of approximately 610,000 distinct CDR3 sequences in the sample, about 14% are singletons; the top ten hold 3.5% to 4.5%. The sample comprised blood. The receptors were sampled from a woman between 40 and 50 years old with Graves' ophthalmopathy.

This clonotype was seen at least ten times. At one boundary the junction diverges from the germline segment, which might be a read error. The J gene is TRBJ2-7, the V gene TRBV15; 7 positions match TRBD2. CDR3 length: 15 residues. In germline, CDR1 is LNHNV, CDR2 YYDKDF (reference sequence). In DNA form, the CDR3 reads TGTGCCACCAGGAGAGAGTCTAGCGGTTACTACGAGCAGTACTTC. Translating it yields CATRRESSGYYEQYF.

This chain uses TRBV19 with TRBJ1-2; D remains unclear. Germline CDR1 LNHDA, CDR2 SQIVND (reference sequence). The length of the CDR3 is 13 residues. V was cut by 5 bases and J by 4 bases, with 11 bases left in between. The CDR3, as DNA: TGTGCCAGTAGTGTACCGGGTTCCTATGGCTACACCTTC. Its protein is CASSVPGSYGYTF.

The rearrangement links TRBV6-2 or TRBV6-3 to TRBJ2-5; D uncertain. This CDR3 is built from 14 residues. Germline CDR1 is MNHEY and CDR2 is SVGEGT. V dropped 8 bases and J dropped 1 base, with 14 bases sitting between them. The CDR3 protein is CASYPTRSQETQYF. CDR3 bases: TGTGCCAGCTACCCGACTCGTTCCCAAGAGACCCAGTACTTC.

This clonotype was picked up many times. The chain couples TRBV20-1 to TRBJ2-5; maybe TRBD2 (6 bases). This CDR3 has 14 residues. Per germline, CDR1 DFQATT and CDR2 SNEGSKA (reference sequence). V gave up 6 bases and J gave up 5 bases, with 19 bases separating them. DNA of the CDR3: TGCAGTGCCCGGTTTCTAGCGCGGCACGAGACCCAGTACTTC. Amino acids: CSARFLARHETQYF.

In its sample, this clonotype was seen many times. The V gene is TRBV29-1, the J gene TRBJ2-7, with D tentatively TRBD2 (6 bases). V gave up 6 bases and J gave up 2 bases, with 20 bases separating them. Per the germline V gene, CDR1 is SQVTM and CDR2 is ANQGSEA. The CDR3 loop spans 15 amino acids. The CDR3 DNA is TGCAGCGTGATGGGGGTGACTGGGGGGACCTACGAGCAGTACTTC. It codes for CSVMGVTGGTYEQYF.

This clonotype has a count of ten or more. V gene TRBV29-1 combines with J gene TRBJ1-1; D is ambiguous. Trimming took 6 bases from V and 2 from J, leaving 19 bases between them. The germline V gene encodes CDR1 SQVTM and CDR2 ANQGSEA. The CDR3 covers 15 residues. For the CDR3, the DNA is TGCAGCGTCCTTCCCCCGTCCCACCTAAACACTGAAGCTTTCTTT. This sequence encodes CSVLPPSHLNTEAFF.

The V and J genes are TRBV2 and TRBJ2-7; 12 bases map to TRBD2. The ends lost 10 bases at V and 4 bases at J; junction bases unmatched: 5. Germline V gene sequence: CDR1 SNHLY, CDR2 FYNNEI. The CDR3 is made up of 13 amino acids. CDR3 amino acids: CATSSGRGYEQYF. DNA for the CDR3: TGTGCCACTTCTAGCGGGAGGGGGTACGAGCAGTACTTC.

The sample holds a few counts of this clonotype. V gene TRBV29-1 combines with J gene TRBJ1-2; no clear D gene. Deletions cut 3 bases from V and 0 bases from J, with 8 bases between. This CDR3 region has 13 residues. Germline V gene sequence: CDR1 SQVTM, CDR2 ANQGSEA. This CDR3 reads CSVDGDSNYGYTF. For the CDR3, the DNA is TGCAGCGTTGACGGAGATTCTAACTATGGCTACACCTTC.